This is a list of T cell receptor beta chains from one sample in a study of blood T cell repertoires in COVID-19. Sequenced by immunoSEQ multiplex PCR; TCRdb stores in-frame clones only, minus some. The sample includes over 250,000 clones, approximately 87% of them seen just once. Sequencing was carried out using peripheral blood. These receptors were collected from a woman aged 40 to 49 who had recovered from COVID-19. Each CDR3 is given with its conserved first and last residue. D genes are given only for firm matches. Clone sizes are given selectively: once, few, many, or a class where the clone is expanded.

>.|.|TRBJ1-1|TRBV18
TGTGCCAGCTCACTCAGGGGATTGGACACTGAAGCTTTCTTT
CASSLRGLDTEAFF
>.|TRBD1|TRBJ1-2|TRBV5-1
TGCGCCAGCAGCCTCGGGACAGGGCAGGGTGGCTACACCTTC
CASSLGTGQGGYTF
>.|.|TRBJ2-6|TRBV7-8
TGTGCCAGCAGCTTAAGGAACAGCTACTCTGGGGCCAACGTCCTGACTTTC
CASSLRNSYSGANVLTF
>.|.|TRBJ2-7|TRBV27
TGTGCCAGCAGTCCACCCCTGGGGGGGCACAGGAGCTACGAGCAGTACTTC
CASSPPLGGHRSYEQYF
>.|.|TRBJ1-1|TRBV9
TGTGCCAGCAGCGCGGTCAGGGGGAACACTGAAGCTTTCTTT
CASSAVRGNTEAFF
>.|TRBD2|TRBJ2-1|TRBV5-3
TGTGCCAGAAGCTTGGTAGTGGCTAGCGGGGGCTACAATGAGCAGTTCTTC
CARSLVVASGGYNEQFF
>.|TRBD1|TRBJ2-2|TRBV6-5
TGTGCCAGCAGTCGGACAGGGAACACCGGGGAGCTGTTTTTT
CASSRTGNTGELFF
>.|TRBD1|TRBJ1-6|TRBV13
TGTGCCAGCAGCGAAAGGACAGGGGGCTCCTATAATTCACCCCTCCACTTT
CASSERTGGSYNSPLHF
>.|.|TRBJ1-5|TRBV23-1
TGCGCCAGCAGTCAATCGGTATCTGTAGAGCGGCCCCAGCATTTT
CASSQSVSVERPQHF
>few|.|TRBJ2-3|TRBV23-1
TGCGCCAGCAGTCAATCGGTGCGGGGAAGAGATACGCAGTATTTT
CASSQSVRGRDTQYF
>.|.|TRBJ2-7|TRBV13
TGTGCCAGCAGCTTAGGTACAGGCCTACACGAGCAGTACTTC
CASSLGTGLHEQYF
>.|.|TRBJ2-7|TRBV14
TGTGCCAGCAGCCGACTCGACGCTTACGAGCAGTACTTC
CASSRLDAYEQYF
>.|TRBD2|TRBJ2-1|TRBV6-5
TGTGCCAGCAGCCCACTAGCGGGGGGGTACAATGAGCAGTTCTTC
CASSPLAGGYNEQFF
>.|.|TRBJ1-2|TRBV27
TGTGCCAGCAGTTTGGCCAAGAACTATGGCTACACCTTC
CASSLAKNYGYTF
>.|.|TRBJ2-3|TRBV2
TGTGCCAGCACCCAGGGAGGAACAGATACGCAGTATTTT
CASTQGGTDTQYF
>many|TRBD1|TRBJ1-2|TRBV18
TGTGCCAGCTCACCACAGGGACAGGCGAGCACCTTC
CASSPQGQASTF
>.|TRBD1|TRBJ2-1|TRBV11-3
TGTGCCAGCAGCGTACGACAGGGGTCCTACAATGAGCAGTTCTTC
CASSVRQGSYNEQFF